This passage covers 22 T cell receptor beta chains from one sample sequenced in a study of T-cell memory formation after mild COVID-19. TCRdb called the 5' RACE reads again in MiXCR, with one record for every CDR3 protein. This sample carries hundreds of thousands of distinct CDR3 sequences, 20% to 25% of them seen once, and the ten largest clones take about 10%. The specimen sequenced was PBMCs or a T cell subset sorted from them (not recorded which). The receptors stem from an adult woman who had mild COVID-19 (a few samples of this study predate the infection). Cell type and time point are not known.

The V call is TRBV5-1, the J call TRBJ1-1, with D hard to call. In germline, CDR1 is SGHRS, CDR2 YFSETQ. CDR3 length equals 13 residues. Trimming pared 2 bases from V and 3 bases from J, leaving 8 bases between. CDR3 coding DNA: TGCGCCAGCAGCTTTGACACCTACACTGAAGCTTTCTTT. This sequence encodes CASSFDTYTEAFF.

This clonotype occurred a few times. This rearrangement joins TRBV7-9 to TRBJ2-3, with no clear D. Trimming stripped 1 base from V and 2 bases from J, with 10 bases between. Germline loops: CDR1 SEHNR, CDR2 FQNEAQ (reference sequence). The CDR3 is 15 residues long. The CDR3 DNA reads TGTGCCAGCAGCTTAGGAGACTTCTACACAGATACGCAGTATTTT. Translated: CASSLGDFYTDTQYF.

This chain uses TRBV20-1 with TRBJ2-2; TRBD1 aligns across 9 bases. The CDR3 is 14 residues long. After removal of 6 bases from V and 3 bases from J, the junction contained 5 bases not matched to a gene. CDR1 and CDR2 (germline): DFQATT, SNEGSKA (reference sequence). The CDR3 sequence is CSARWTGDTGELFF. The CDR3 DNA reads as TGCAGTGCGAGATGGACAGGGGACACCGGGGAGCTGTTTTTT.

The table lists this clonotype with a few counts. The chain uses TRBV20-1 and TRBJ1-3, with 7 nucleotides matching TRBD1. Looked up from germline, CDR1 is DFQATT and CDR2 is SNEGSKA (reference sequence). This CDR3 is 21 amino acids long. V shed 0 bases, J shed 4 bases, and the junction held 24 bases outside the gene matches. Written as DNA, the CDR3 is TGCAGTGCTAGAGATAATCCTTTTGCAGGGGGACCCGAAGTTATGGGAAACACCATATATTTT. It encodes CSARDNPFAGGPEVMGNTIYF.

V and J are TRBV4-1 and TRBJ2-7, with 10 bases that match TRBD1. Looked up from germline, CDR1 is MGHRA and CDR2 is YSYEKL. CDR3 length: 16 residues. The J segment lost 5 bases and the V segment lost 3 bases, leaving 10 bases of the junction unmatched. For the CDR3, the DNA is TGCGCCAGCAGCCACCCCCCCAGGGACAGGGGCAACGAGCAGTACTTC. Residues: CASSHPPRDRGNEQYF.

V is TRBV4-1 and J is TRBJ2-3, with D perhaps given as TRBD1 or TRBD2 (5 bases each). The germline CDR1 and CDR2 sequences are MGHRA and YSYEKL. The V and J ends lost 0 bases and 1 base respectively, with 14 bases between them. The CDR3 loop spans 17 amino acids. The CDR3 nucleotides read TGCGCCAGCAGCCAAGATTCCCGGGGCTGGGGCACAGATACGCAGTATTTT. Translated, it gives CASSQDSRGWGTDTQYF.

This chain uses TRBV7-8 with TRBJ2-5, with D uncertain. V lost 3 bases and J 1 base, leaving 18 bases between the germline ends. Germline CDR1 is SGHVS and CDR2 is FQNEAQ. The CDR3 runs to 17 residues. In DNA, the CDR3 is TGTGCCAGCAGCTTCTTCTTAGGCCCGCTGATCCAAGAGACCCAGTACTTC. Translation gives CASSFFLGPLIQETQYF.

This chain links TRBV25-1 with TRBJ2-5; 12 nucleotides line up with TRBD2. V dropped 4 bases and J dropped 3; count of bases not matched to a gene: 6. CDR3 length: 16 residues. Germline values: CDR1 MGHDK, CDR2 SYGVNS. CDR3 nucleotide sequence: TGTGCCAGCAGTGCCCCTCGGACTAGCGGGAAAGAGACCCAGTACTTC. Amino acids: CASSAPRTSGKETQYF.

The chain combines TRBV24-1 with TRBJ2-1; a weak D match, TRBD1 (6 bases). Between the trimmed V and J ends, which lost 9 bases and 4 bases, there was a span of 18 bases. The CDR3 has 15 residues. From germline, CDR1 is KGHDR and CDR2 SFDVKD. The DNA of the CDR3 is TGTGCCACCGCCAATACAGGGTTGAGGTACAATGAGCAGTTCTTC. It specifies CATANTGLRYNEQFF.

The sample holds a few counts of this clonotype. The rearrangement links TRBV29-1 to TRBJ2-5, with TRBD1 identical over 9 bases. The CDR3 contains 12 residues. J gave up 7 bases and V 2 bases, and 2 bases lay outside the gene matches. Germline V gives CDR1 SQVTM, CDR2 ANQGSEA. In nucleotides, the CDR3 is TGCAGCGTTGAAACAGGGGGCGGGACCCAGTACTTC. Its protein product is CSVETGGGTQYF. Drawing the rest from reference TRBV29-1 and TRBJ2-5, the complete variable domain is SAVISQKPSRDICQRGTSLTIQCQVDSQVTMMFWYRQQPGQSLTLIATANQGSEATYESGFVIDKFPISRPNLTFSTLTVSNMSPEDSSIYLCSVETGGGTQYFGPGTRLLVL.

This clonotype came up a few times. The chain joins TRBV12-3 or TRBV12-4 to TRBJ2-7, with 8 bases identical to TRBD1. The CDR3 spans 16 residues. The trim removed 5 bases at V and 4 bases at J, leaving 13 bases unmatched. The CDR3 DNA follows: TGTGCCAGCAGTCCTCCTCCCGGGACAGGACCTTACGAGCAGTACTTC. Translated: CASSPPPGTGPYEQYF.

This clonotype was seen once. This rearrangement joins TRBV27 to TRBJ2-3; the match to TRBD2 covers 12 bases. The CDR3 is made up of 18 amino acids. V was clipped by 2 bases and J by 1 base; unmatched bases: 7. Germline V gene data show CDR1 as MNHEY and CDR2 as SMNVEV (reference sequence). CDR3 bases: TGTGCCAGCAGTTTAATGCTAGCGGGAGGGCCAGGCACAGATACGCAGTATTTT. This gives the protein CASSLMLAGGPGTDTQYF.

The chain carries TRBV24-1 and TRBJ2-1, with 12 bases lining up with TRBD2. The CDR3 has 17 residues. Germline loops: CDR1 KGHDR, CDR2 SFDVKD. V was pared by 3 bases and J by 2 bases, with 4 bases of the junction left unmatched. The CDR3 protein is CATSDPGLAGTYNEQFF. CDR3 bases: TGTGCCACCAGTGATCCGGGACTAGCGGGCACCTACAATGAGCAGTTCTTC.

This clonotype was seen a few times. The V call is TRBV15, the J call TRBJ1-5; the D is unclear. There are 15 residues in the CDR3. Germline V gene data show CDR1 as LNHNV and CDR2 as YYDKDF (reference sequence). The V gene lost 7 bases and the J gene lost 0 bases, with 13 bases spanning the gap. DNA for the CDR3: TGTGCCACCACCGGTGGCCCATATAGCAATCAGCCCCAGCATTTT. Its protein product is CATTGGPYSNQPQHF.

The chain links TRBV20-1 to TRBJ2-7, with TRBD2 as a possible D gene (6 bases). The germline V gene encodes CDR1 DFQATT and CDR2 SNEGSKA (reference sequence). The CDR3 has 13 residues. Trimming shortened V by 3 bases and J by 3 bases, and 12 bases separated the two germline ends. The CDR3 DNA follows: TGCAGTGCTAGTCCCACGGGAGTCTACGAGCAGTACTTC. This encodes CSASPTGVYEQYF.

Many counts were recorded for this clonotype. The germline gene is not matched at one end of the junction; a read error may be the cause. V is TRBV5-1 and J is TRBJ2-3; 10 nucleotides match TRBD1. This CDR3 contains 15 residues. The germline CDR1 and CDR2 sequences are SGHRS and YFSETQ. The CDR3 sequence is CASSLDRGRTDTQYF. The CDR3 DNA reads TGTGCCAGCAGCCTCGACAGGGGGCGCACAGATACGCAGTATTTT.

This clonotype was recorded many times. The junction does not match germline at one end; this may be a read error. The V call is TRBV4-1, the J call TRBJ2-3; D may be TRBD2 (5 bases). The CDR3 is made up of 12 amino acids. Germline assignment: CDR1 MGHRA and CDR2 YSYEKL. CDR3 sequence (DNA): TGTGCCAGCAGCCCTCGAGGGGATACGCAGTATTTT. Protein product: CASSPRGDTQYF.

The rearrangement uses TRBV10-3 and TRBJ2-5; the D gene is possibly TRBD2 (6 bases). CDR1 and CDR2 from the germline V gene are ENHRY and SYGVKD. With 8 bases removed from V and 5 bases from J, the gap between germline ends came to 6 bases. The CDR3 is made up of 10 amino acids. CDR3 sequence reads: CAIGRETQYF. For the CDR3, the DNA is TGTGCCATCGGGAGGGAGACCCAGTACTTC.

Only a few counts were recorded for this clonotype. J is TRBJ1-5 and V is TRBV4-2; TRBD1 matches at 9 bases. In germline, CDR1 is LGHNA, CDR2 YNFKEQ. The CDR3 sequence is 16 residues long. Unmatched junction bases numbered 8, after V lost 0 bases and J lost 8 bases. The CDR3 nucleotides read TGTGCCAGCAGCCAAGATACGACAGGGGGACGGAAGCCCCAGCATTTT. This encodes CASSQDTTGGRKPQHF.

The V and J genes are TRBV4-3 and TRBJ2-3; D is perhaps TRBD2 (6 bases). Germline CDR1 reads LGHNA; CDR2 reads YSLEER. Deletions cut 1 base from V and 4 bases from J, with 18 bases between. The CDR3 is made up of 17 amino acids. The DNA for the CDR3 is TGCGCCAGCAGCCAAGTCTCCAGCGGGCTTGGCGCAGATACGCAGTATTTT. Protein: CASSQVSSGLGADTQYF.

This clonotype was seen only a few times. The CDR3, as DNA: TGTGCCAGCAGCTTAGTAGAACAGGGGGAGACCCAGTACTTC. Its protein product is CASSLVEQGETQYF. The J gene is TRBJ2-5, the V gene TRBV7-9; TRBD1 aligns across 7 bases. After removal of 1 base from V and 5 bases from J, the junction contained 4 bases not matched to a gene. Germline assignment: CDR1 SEHNR and CDR2 FQNEAQ (reference sequence). The CDR3 spans 14 residues.

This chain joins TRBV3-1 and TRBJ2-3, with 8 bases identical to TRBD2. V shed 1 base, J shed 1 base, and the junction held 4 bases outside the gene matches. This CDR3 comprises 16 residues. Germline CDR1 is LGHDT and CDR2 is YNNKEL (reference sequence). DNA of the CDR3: TGTGCCAGCAGCCAAGTGGCGGGAGGAGGCACAGATACGCAGTATTTT. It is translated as CASSQVAGGGTDTQYF.